The 9 T cell receptor beta chains in this list originate from one sample, sequenced in a study of T cell responses to AZD1222 COVID-19 vaccine (dated by TCRdb to about 2021). The time point label here, explained by the study, means: about 28 days (+/-7) after the second vaccine dose. The method was the immunoSEQ multiplex PCR assay. TCRdb's version of the immuneACCESS table is confined to in-frame rearrangements and falls short of the full clone set. An unresolved V gene accounts for under half of the shortfall where checked; the remainder is of unknown origin. Counted in this sample were fewer than 150,000 clones; roughly nine tenths of them appeared once. Of the sample, around a tenth falls within the top ten clones. Sequenced material: peripheral blood, taken 28 days after the second AZD1222 dose. These receptors all stem from an adult who received the AZD1222 COVID-19 vaccine.

The chain links TRBV5-4 to TRBJ1-1; 8 bases align to TRBD1. The V gene's germline CDR1 is SGHNT and CDR2 YYREEE (reference sequence). Trimming removed 9 bases from V and 6 bases from J; junction bases left unmatched: 7. This CDR3 has 12 residues. The CDR3 here is CATLGDRPEAFF. CDR3 sequence (DNA): TGTGCCACCCTGGGGGACAGGCCTGAAGCTTTCTTT.

The rearrangement joins TRBV27 to TRBJ2-7, with D perhaps being TRBD1 or TRBD2 (5 bases each). The ends were cut back, 7 bases at V and 2 bases at J, with 15 bases in the middle. The CDR3 consists of 14 residues. CDR1 MNHEY and CDR2 SMNVEV come from the germline V gene (reference sequence). In DNA form, the CDR3 reads TGTGCCAGCAAGACTCGGGACGATCCCTACGAGCAGTACTTC. Translated: CASKTRDDPYEQYF.

The chain recombines TRBV11-2 with TRBJ2-1, with 12 bases fitting TRBD2. The length of the CDR3 is 16 residues. J gave up 8 bases and V 2 bases, and 7 bases lay outside the gene matches. Germline V gene sequence: CDR1 SGHAT, CDR2 FQNNGV. CDR3 loop: CASSLRLAGGIYEQFF. The CDR3 DNA sequence: TGTGCCAGCAGCTTAAGGCTAGCGGGGGGGATATATGAGCAGTTCTTC.

The gene calls are TRBV12-3 or TRBV12-4 and TRBJ2-5; D gene unclear. Between the trimmed V and J ends, which lost 3 bases and 1 base, there was a span of 6 bases. The CDR3 length is 13 residues. The CDR3 nucleotides read TGTGCCAGCAGTTTTTCTCTCCAAGAGACCCAGTACTTC. Its translation: CASSFSLQETQYF.

This clone was observed a single time. The gene calls are TRBV30 and TRBJ1-2; the D gene is possibly TRBD1 (6 bases). Trimming took 4 bases from V and 8 from J, leaving 14 bases between them. The CDR3 runs to 12 residues. From germline, CDR1 is GTSNPN and CDR2 SVGIG (reference sequence). The CDR3 DNA sequence: TGTGCCTGGACCCCACAGGGATACGGCTACACCTTC. The encoded protein is CAWTPQGYGYTF.

The chain combines TRBV19 with TRBJ1-5; the D is unclear. This CDR3 has 16 residues. The V and J ends lost 3 bases and 0 bases respectively, with 12 bases between them. Germline V gene lookup returns CDR1 LNHDA and CDR2 SQIVND (reference sequence). The CDR3 reads CASSMRQKHSNQPQHF. CDR3 coding DNA: TGTGCCAGTAGTATGAGGCAGAAACATAGCAATCAGCCCCAGCATTTT.

V gene TRBV5-1 combines with J gene TRBJ1-5; the D gene is possibly TRBD1 (6 bases). Germline lookup yields CDR1 SGHRS and CDR2 YFSETQ. Trimming left V 4 bases short and J 1 base short, with 12 bases between. The CDR3 is 15 residues long. CDR3 in DNA: TGCGCCAGCAGCCCTACAGGGATCAGCAATCAGCCCCAGCATTTT. It specifies CASSPTGISNQPQHF.

The rearrangement uses TRBV2 and TRBJ2-7; 7 bases map to TRBD1. Germline V CDR1 and CDR2: SNHLY, FYNNEI. The CDR3 has 16 residues. Trimming at V came to 0 bases and at J to 0 bases, leaving 5 bases not matched to a gene. The CDR3 nucleotides are TGTGCCAGCAGTGAAGCGGGGACAGCGATCTCCTACGAGCAGTACTTC. It yields the protein CASSEAGTAISYEQYF.

V usage is TRBV9 and J usage is TRBJ2-5, with D possibly being TRBD1 or TRBD2 (5 bases each). The V end lost 0 bases, the J end lost 4 bases, and 10 bases lay between the germline ends. Per germline, CDR1 SGDLS and CDR2 YYNGEE. The CDR3 is 14 amino acids. The CDR3 is CASSVGGVRETQYF. The CDR3 bases are TGTGCCAGCAGCGTAGGAGGGGTTCGAGAGACCCAGTACTTC.